This T cell receptor beta chain is drawn from a study of CD8 T cells in Susac syndrome (dated by TCRdb to 2018 to 2020). Study-wide context: The study used repertoire sequencing to test whether antigen drove CD8+ T cell activation and differentiation in Susac syndrome. The clonality of the CD8+ T cell repertoire was compared across over 9 healthy donors, about 14 Susac syndrome patients and roughly 15 multiple sclerosis patients.

In regard to this clonotype: The specificity of this receptor is unknown. Per-nucleotide qualities are absent, and no much larger clonotype sits a single base away.

High-throughput TCR beta sequencing profiled peripheral blood CD8+ and CD4+ T cells from healthy donors, Susac syndrome patients and multiple sclerosis patients. The multiple sclerosis controls were treatment-naive patients whose relapsing-remitting disease, either stable or active, fulfilled the revised McDonald criteria. CD8+ TEMRA cells were enriched by FACS, while bulk CD8+ and CD4+ T cells were purified by magnetic negative isolation. Blood was drawn into EDTA tubes, processed within 24 hours, and PBMCs were isolated by density gradient centrifugation. PBMCs intended for TCR sequencing were cryopreserved in liquid nitrogen and thawed later in a water bath at 37 degrees C. A purity of at least 90% was achieved for sorted or isolated CD4+, CD8+ and CD8+ TEMRA cells. RNA was extracted with the RNeasy kit and roughly 0.45 to 1 ug was reverse transcribed using random hexamers. The immunoSEQ multiplex PCR assay, covering 54 Vbeta and 13 Jbeta segments, was used to amplify TCR beta CDR3 regions. PCR amplification bias was corrected using a synthetic template baseline for primer optimization and computational correction. The study's own analysis went as follows. Reads were annotated to V, D and J genes according to IMGT and were analyzed with immunoSEQ Analyzer, with only productive sequences retained. Clonality was computed as one minus Shannon entropy normalized by log2 of the number of productive unique sequences. For each patient and control, public and private clones were evaluated within the 100 most prevalent clones. Clones were defined as Susac-specific when absent from the healthy and MS cohorts, from fewer than 1,300 published viral clones and from other ImmuneACCESS disease sequences. TCRdb cleaned the public reads at Q25 with fastp, built clones with MiXCR and kept in-frame beta chains. Rows are unified per CDR3 protein, each entry keeping the most common DNA and genes. The V and J calls, along with clone size, are taken from TCRdb and not from the paper's own processing. Within this sample are around 180,000 distinct CDR3 sequences, with around 96% of them counted one time only. 0.15% to 0.2% of the sample lies in the top ten.

The research as a whole found: The number of individuals in the TCR sequencing and HLA analysis was acknowledged as relatively small.

Its CDR3 holds 14 amino acids, cysteine through phenylalanine. Only CDR3 DNA remains: 42 bases, in frame from the first base. The germline V gene (reference sequence) sets CDR1 to LGHDT and CDR2 to YNNKEL. Cut back by 0 bases and 5 bases, the V and J ends lie 10 bases apart. This clonotype originated in a human donor with multiple sclerosis. The specimen was CD8+ T cells from PBMCs. Recombination linked TRBV3-1 to TRBJ2-5, and perhaps TRBD1 as D gene, on 6 matching bases. In nucleotides, the sequence is TGTGCCAGCAGCCAAGATGTGGGGGCTGAGACCCAGTACTTC. This gives the protein CASSQDVGAETQYF.